These 19 T cell receptor beta chains were sequenced from one sample in a study of T cell repertoires in cytomegalovirus infection. The antigens these receptors bind are not known. TCRdb independently ran MiXCR on the reads; one entry per CDR3 protein. The sample gives 700,000 to 900,000 distinct CDR3 sequences, 25% to 30% of which show up once; roughly 14% is in the top ten. The sample in question was cultured CD8+ T cells from PBMCs, obtained from culture after CMV antigen stimulation. These receptors were collected from a human donor in good health (CMV status not recorded). Some clones in this sample may be carry-over from other donors' samples.

This clonotype was seen only a few times. This chain links TRBV5-6 with TRBJ2-4; 8 nucleotides match TRBD1. The germline V gene encodes CDR1 SGHDT and CDR2 YYEEEE. V was pared by 4 bases and J by 13 bases, with 7 bases of the junction left unmatched. This CDR3 has 12 amino acids. The CDR3 region is CASSPLDRDQYF. In nucleotides, the CDR3 is TGTGCCAGCAGCCCCCTGGACAGGGACCAGTACTTC.

The table lists this clonotype with a few counts. The J gene is TRBJ1-1, the V gene TRBV12-3 or TRBV12-4; D remains ambiguous. There are 14 residues in the CDR3. Trimming took off 6 bases at V and 4 bases at J, with 15 bases between the two ends. CDR3 loop: CASSPTGLSTEAFF. The DNA of the CDR3 is TGTGCCAGCAGCCCCACGGGTTTGAGCACTGAAGCTTTCTTT.

This clonotype turned up a few times. The gene calls are TRBV6-1 and TRBJ2-7, with 8 bases that match TRBD1. Trimming took 6 bases from V and 1 from J; bases not matched to a gene: 8. Germline-derived CDR1 and CDR2 are MNHNS and SASEGT. This CDR3 has 15 amino acids. The CDR3 DNA follows: TGTGCCAGCAGATCTCGGACAGGGCCTTCCTACGAGCAGTACGTC. Translation gives CASRSRTGPSYEQYV.

V is TRBV19 and J is TRBJ2-3, with TRBD1 identical over 12 bases. Germline CDR1 reads LNHDA; CDR2 reads SQIVND (reference sequence). Germline trimming cut 5 bases from V and 0 bases from J; bases unmatched to any gene: 3. The CDR3 is 16 amino acids. In DNA, the CDR3 is TGTGCCAGTAGTCGGGACAGGGGGCTTAGCACAGATACGCAGTATTTT. It codes for CASSRDRGLSTDTQYF.

This clonotype was counted a few times. The rearrangement joins TRBV24-1 to TRBJ2-3, with TRBD2 matching over 9 bases. The length of the CDR3 is 17 residues. Germline lookup yields CDR1 KGHDR and CDR2 SFDVKD. V gave up 0 bases and J gave up 4 bases; unmatched junction bases: 7. CDR3 nucleotide sequence: TGTGCCACCAGTGATTTGAGTAGCGGGGGTGAATCAGATACGCAGTATTTT. Amino acid sequence: CATSDLSSGGESDTQYF.

Ten or more counts support this clonotype. This sequence joins TRBV5-3 and TRBJ2-3, with TRBD2 matching over 12 bases. TRBV5-3 has ORF status, its function being uncertain. The ends lost 3 bases at V and 0 bases at J; junction bases unmatched: 5. The length of the CDR3 is 17 residues. CDR3 protein: CARSWLAGGSSTDTQYF. As DNA, the CDR3 is TGTGCCAGAAGCTGGCTAGCGGGGGGGTCTAGCACAGATACGCAGTATTTT.

CDR3 residues: CAREAGLSQYF. The CDR3 coding sequence is TGTGCCAGAGAAGCGGGACTGTCGCAGTATTTT. The gene calls are TRBV2 and TRBJ2-3, with 7 bases matching TRBD2. The germline V gene has CDR1 SNHLY and CDR2 FYNNEI. The junction had 7 bases not matched to a gene; V was cut back by 9 bases and J by 10 bases. This CDR3 is 11 amino acids long. Filled out from reference TRBV2 and TRBJ2-3, the complete variable domain reads EPEVTQTPSHQVTQMGQEVILRCVPISNHLYFYWYRQILGQKVEFLVSFYNNEISEKSEIFDDQFSVERPDGSNFTLKIRSTKLEDSAMYFCAREAGLSQYFGPGTRLTVL.

This clonotype was counted ten times or more. The rearrangement uses TRBV7-8 and TRBJ2-1, with D possibly matching TRBD2 (7 bases). With 1 base removed from V and 7 bases from J, the gap between germline ends came to 14 bases. The length of the CDR3 is 15 residues. Germline assignment: CDR1 SGHVS and CDR2 FQNEAQ. The CDR3 loop reads CASSLVGGALNEQFF. The CDR3 DNA reads TGTGCCAGCAGCTTAGTAGGGGGGGCCTTGAATGAGCAGTTCTTC.

The chain recombines TRBV6-1 with TRBJ2-7; D perhaps matches TRBD1 (5 bases). This CDR3 region has 16 residues. Trimming shortened V by 3 bases and J by 0 bases, and 15 bases separated the two germline ends. CDR1 is MNHNS, CDR2 SASEGT, per germline. This CDR3 is CASSEWEGDISYEQYF. Here the CDR3 DNA reads TGTGCCAGCAGTGAGTGGGAAGGGGATATCTCCTACGAGCAGTACTTC.

In this sample, this clonotype turned up a few times. The rearrangement uses TRBV12-3 or TRBV12-4 and TRBJ2-2; TRBD1 or TRBD2 may be the D gene (6 bases each). This CDR3 is built from 19 residues. Trimming cost V 1 base and J 3 bases, with 21 bases left between them. CDR3: CASSLVRGADEKDTGELFF. CDR3 in DNA: TGTGCCAGCAGTTTAGTTAGGGGGGCAGACGAAAAGGACACCGGGGAGCTGTTTTTT.

In this sample, this clonotype turned up a few times. V is TRBV7-9 and J is TRBJ2-7, with 12 bases aligning to TRBD1. Germline CDR1 reads SEHNR; CDR2 reads FQNEAQ (reference sequence). V lost 3 bases to trimming and J lost 2 bases; unmatched junction nucleotides: 2. CDR3 size: 15 residues. CDR3 sequence (DNA): TGTGCCAGCAGCTTGGGACAGGGGGCGACCTACGAGCAGTACGTC. This gives the protein CASSLGQGATYEQYV.

The chain is built from TRBV27 and TRBJ2-7; 8 positions match TRBD2. Germline CDR1 and CDR2: MNHEY and SMNVEV (reference sequence). V lost 3 bases, J lost 2 bases, and 6 bases stayed unmatched. The CDR3 sequence is 15 residues long. The CDR3 DNA sequence: TGTGCCAGCAGTTTTCGGCGGGGGGCAGCCTACGAGCAGTACGTC. Translation gives CASSFRRGAAYEQYV.

This clonotype was observed a handful of times. The chain carries TRBV6-5 and TRBJ1-4; weak D call: TRBD1 (5 bases). Trimming pared 0 bases from V and 8 bases from J, leaving 7 bases between. CDR3 length equals 13 residues. Per the germline V gene, CDR1 is MNHEY and CDR2 is SVGAGI. The chain's CDR3 is CASSYSKGEKLFF. The DNA of the CDR3 is TGTGCCAGCAGTTACTCGAAGGGGGAAAAACTGTTTTTT.

This clonotype has a handful of counts. This chain connects TRBV27 to TRBJ2-1; no clear D gene. Trimming took off 2 bases at V and 7 bases at J, with 9 bases between the two ends. Germline V CDR1 and CDR2: MNHEY, SMNVEV (reference sequence). The CDR3 consists of 13 residues. The chain's CDR3 is CASSLPGRNEQFF. The CDR3 coding sequence is TGTGCCAGCAGTTTACCCGGACGAAATGAGCAGTTCTTC.

The chain employs TRBV9 and TRBJ2-5, with 9 bases fitting TRBD1. Trimming took 3 bases from V and 3 from J; bases not matched to a gene: 9. This CDR3 is 16 amino acids long. Germline V gene data show CDR1 as SGDLS and CDR2 as YYNGEE. In nucleotides, the CDR3 is TGTGCCAGCAGCGCCTCTTGGACAGGGGCCAAAGAGACCCAGTACTTC. The encoded protein is CASSASWTGAKETQYF.

The chain joins TRBV7-6 to TRBJ1-1, with D maybe TRBD1 (6 bases). The CDR3 has 15 amino acids. V gave up 0 bases and J gave up 7 bases, with 15 bases separating them. The germline V gene encodes CDR1 SGHVS and CDR2 FNYEAQ. For the CDR3, the DNA is TGTGCCAGCAGCTTAGCTCGGGGGGCCAATGTTGAAGCTTTCTTT. This codes for CASSLARGANVEAFF. Full variable domain (outside the CDR3, taken from reference TRBV7-6 and TRBJ1-1): GAGVSQSPRYKVTKRGQDVALRCDPISGHVSLYWYRQALGQGPEFLTYFNYEAQQDKSGLPNDRFSAERPEGSISTLTIQRTEQRDSAMYRCASSLARGANVEAFFGQGTRLTVV.

The chain combines TRBV6-1 with TRBJ1-1; no reliable D call. The ends were cut back, 1 base at V and 0 bases at J, with 12 bases in the middle. Germline V gene sequence: CDR1 MNHNS, CDR2 SASEGT. CDR3 size: 16 residues. For the CDR3, the DNA is TGTGCCAGCAGTGAAGAAGGGCAGGAGATGAACACTGAAGCTTTCTTT. Translation gives CASSEEGQEMNTEAFF.

Points on this clonotype: This may be a read error, as it is one base from a much larger clone. The chain combines TRBV7-6 with TRBJ2-1; the D call may be TRBD1 or TRBD2 (6 bases each). The ends were cut back, 5 bases at V and 8 bases at J, with 16 bases in the middle. CDR1 SGHVS and CDR2 FNYEAQ come from the germline V gene. This CDR3 region has 14 residues. The CDR3 sequence is CASSPSGGMDEQFF. CDR3 sequence (DNA): TGTGCCAGCAGCCCGTCCGGGGGCATGGATGAGCAGTTCTTC.

The sample holds a few counts of this clonotype. The chain combines TRBV6-6 with TRBJ2-2; a weak D match, TRBD1 (5 bases). Trimming pared 3 bases from V and 5 bases from J, leaving 19 bases between. The CDR3 is 17 amino acids. Germline V gene data show CDR1 as MNHNY and CDR2 as SVGAGI (reference sequence). The CDR3 reads CASSYPTGKAGTGELFF. CDR3 in DNA: TGTGCCAGCAGTTATCCGACCGGAAAGGCAGGGACCGGGGAGCTGTTTTTT.